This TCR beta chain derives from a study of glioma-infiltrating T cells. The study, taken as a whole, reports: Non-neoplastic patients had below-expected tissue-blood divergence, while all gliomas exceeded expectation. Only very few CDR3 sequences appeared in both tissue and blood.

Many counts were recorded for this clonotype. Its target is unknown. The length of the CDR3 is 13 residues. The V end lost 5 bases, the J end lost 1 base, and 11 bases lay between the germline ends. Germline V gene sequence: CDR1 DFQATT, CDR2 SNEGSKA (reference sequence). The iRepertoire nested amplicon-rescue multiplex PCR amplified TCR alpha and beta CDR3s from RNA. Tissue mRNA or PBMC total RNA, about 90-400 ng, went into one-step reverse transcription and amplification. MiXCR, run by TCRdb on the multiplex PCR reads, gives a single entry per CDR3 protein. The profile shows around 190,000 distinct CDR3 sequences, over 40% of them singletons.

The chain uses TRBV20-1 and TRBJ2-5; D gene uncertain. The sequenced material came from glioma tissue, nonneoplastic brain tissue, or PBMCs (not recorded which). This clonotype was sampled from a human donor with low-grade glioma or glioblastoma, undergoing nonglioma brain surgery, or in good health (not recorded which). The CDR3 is CSAGPTTQETQYF. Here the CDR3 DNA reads TGCAGTGCTGGCCCTACCACCCAAGAGACCCAGTACTTC.